The 12 T cell receptor beta chains below come from one sample, sequenced in a study of OX40 agonist ivuxolimab in advanced cancers. The assay was immunoSEQ multiplex PCR, and TCRdb's table has in-frame clones only and misses some. Of some 75,000 clones in the sample, approximately 90% were seen once. Sequenced here: CD4+ or CD8+ T cells sorted from blood, sampled in a trial of the OX40 agonist ivuxolimab. The receptors stem from an adult with an advanced solid tumor such as melanoma, head and neck, liver or kidney cancer.

The V call is TRBV18, the J call TRBJ2-3; 7 nucleotides align to TRBD1. The CDR3 sequence is 14 residues long. V lost 4 bases to trimming and J lost 4 bases; unmatched junction nucleotides: 5. Looked up from germline, CDR1 is KGHSH and CDR2 is LQKENI. The CDR3 coding sequence is TGTGCCAGCTCACTCCGACAGGGTGCAGATACGCAGTATTTT. Its protein product is CASSLRQGADTQYF.

This clone has only a few counts. The V call is TRBV15, the J call TRBJ1-1; the D gene is possibly TRBD1 (6 bases). CDR1 is LNHNV, CDR2 YYDKDF, per germline (reference sequence). The germline V and J ends were trimmed by 9 bases and 4 bases, with 15 bases remaining between them. The CDR3 contains 13 residues. The CDR3 protein is CATGSGGSTEAFF. The CDR3 coding sequence is TGTGCCACGGGTTCTGGGGGCTCCACTGAAGCTTTCTTT.

The chain carries TRBV19 and TRBJ2-1; D is uncertain. The V gene's germline CDR1 is LNHDA and CDR2 SQIVND (reference sequence). The CDR3 extends over 13 amino acids. Trimming removed 4 bases from V and 4 bases from J, with 8 bases in between. The CDR3 protein is CASSKGSYNEQFF. CDR3 nucleotides: TGTGCCAGTAGTAAGGGCAGTTACAATGAGCAGTTCTTC.

CDR3 in DNA: TGTGCCAGCAGTGAATTGAAGCGGGAGCACGAGACCCAGTACTTC. Translating gives CASSELKREHETQYF. The chain has TRBV6-1 and TRBJ2-5; TRBD2 matches at 8 bases. Per the germline V gene, CDR1 is MNHNS and CDR2 is SASEGT. This CDR3 spans 15 amino acids. Trimming at V came to 2 bases and at J to 5 bases, leaving 7 bases not matched to a gene.

J is TRBJ1-4 and V is TRBV7-3; D is undetermined. The CDR3 contains 13 residues. V lost 5 bases, J lost 8 bases, and 12 bases lay in between. CDR1 is SGHTA and CDR2 is FQGTGA in the germline V gene. DNA of the CDR3: TGTGCCAGCAGCCCGACCCAAGGGGAAAAACTGTTTTTT. As protein: CASSPTQGEKLFF. Drawing the rest from reference TRBV7-3 and TRBJ1-4, the complete variable domain is GAGVSQTPSNKVTEKGKYVELRCDPISGHTALYWYRQSLGQGPEFLIYFQGTGAADDSGLPNDRFFAVRPEGSVSTLKIQRTERGDSAVYLCASSPTQGEKLFFGSGTQLSVL.

The chain recombines TRBV29-1 with TRBJ2-2, with D possibly TRBD1 on 6 matching bases. The CDR3 is 13 residues long. The V end lost 6 bases, the J end lost 0 bases, and 8 bases lay between the germline ends. Germline CDR1 and CDR2: SQVTM and ANQGSEA. The CDR3 region is CSVRGPNTGELFF. As DNA, the CDR3 is TGCAGCGTCAGGGGCCCGAACACCGGGGAGCTGTTTTTT.

The chain combines TRBV2 with TRBJ1-2; D gene unclear. Germline V gene sequence: CDR1 SNHLY, CDR2 FYNNEI. The CDR3 consists of 15 residues. Trimming took off 6 bases at V and 1 base at J, with 15 bases between the two ends. The CDR3 coding sequence is TGTGCCAGCAGGGGTTCCACGGGCGGTAACTATGGCTACACCTTC. Translated, it gives CASRGSTGGNYGYTF.

The chain combines TRBV6-5 with TRBJ2-7; D may be TRBD1 (6 bases). V was pared by 0 bases and J by 6 bases, with 18 bases between. The germline gives CDR1 MNHEY, CDR2 SVGAGI. CDR3 length: 16 amino acids. This CDR3 is CASSYSTPGVSREQYF. CDR3 DNA: TGTGCCAGCAGTTACTCGACTCCAGGGGTGTCTCGCGAGCAGTACTTC.

This chain uses TRBV29-1 with TRBJ1-5; D is uncertain. CDR1 and CDR2 from the germline V gene are SQVTM and ANQGSEA. Trimming pared 5 bases from V and 2 bases from J, leaving 7 bases between. The CDR3 totals 12 residues. CDR3 amino acids: CSVKKGNQPQHF. In nucleotides, the CDR3 is TGCAGCGTTAAAAAAGGCAATCAGCCCCAGCATTTT.

The chain has TRBV4-1 and TRBJ1-1; the D gene is possibly TRBD1 (6 bases). Trimming left V 4 bases short and J 6 bases short, with 21 bases between. Per germline, CDR1 MGHRA and CDR2 YSYEKL. This CDR3 spans 16 amino acids. CDR3 sequence: CASSLVTGPRGAEAFF. CDR3 DNA sequence: TGCGCCAGCAGCCTAGTTACAGGGCCCCGGGGGGCTGAAGCTTTCTTT.

This chain connects TRBV5-1 to TRBJ2-3, with 8 bases that match TRBD2. V shed 4 bases and J 2 bases; nucleotides not matched to a gene: 9. Germline assignment: CDR1 SGHRS and CDR2 YFSETQ. The length of the CDR3 is 16 residues. CDR3 residues: CASSLTGGTFTDTQYF. The DNA for the CDR3 is TGCGCCAGCAGCCTCACGGGGGGGACCTTCACAGATACGCAGTATTTT.

V gene TRBV18 combines with J gene TRBJ2-5; 7 bases match TRBD1. V gave up 4 bases and J gave up 3 bases; unmatched junction bases: 2. The CDR3 contains 13 residues. CDR1 is KGHSH, CDR2 LQKENI, per germline. The CDR3 here is CASSLGTEETQYF. CDR3 DNA sequence: TGTGCCAGCTCACTGGGGACAGAAGAGACCCAGTACTTC. Full variable domain (rest looked up from reference TRBV18 and TRBJ2-5): NAGVMQNPRHLVRRRGQEARLRCSPMKGHSHVYWYRQLPEEGLKFMVYLQKENIIDESGMPKERFSAEFPKEGPSILRIQQVVRGDSAAYFCASSLGTEETQYFGPGTRLLVL.